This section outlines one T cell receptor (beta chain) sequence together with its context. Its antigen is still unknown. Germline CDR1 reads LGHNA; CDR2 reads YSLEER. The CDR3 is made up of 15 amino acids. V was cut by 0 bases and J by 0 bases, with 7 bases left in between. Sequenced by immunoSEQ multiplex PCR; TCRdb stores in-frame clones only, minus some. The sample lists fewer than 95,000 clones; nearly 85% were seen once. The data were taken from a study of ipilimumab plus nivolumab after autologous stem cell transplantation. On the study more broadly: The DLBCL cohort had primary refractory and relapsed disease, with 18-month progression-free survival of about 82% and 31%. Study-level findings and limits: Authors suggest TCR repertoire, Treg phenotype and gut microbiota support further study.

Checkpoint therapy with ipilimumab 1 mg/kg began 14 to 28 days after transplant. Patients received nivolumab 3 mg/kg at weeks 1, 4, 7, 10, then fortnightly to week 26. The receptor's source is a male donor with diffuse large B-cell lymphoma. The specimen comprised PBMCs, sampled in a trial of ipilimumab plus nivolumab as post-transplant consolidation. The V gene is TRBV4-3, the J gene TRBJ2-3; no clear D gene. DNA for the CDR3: TGCGCCAGCAGCCAAGATGGGCAGAGCACAGATACGCAGTATTTT. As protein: CASSQDGQSTDTQYF.